The clone carrying this TCR beta chain showed up just once. Its specificity is unknown. Trimming left V 2 bases short and J 5 bases short, with 10 bases between. This CDR3 contains 14 residues. CDR1 LNHDA and CDR2 SQIVND come from the germline V gene (reference sequence). Produced via immunoSEQ multiplex PCR; TCRdb's table is partial and in-frame only. Found here are 2,000 to 3,000 clones, about a quarter of them singletons; the top ten hold 13% to 15%. The data originate from a study of T cells in localized non-small cell lung cancer. Study-level results: Because researchers sequenced only one region of the tumor, heterogeneity is still possible. Longer overall survival was seen with higher T cell density measured in blood. Among the tissues sampled, uninvolved adjacent lung had the highest T cell clonality, above tumor. Detection in adjacent lung was observed for a median approximately 52 of the top 100 tumor clones.

The material sequenced was lung tumor tissue, taken before any cancer treatment. This receptor was taken from a female donor over 55 with stage I lung adenocarcinoma. The V call is TRBV19, the J call TRBJ2-1; D ambiguous. The CDR3 reads CASSIFFANNEQFF. In DNA, the CDR3 is TGTGCCAGTAGTATATTCTTCGCGAACAATGAGCAGTTCTTC.